What follows are 2 T cell receptor beta chains derived from one specimen sequenced in a study of T cells in localized non-small cell lung cancer. Clones were sequenced by immunoSEQ multiplex PCR, and TCRdb holds only the in-frame ones, with some missing. The sample carries 6,000 or so clones, around 90% recorded once. This specimen consisted of peripheral blood, obtained before any cancer treatment. These receptors all come from a male donor older than 55 with stage I lung adenocarcinoma.

The chain is built from TRBV4-1 and TRBJ2-7; 9 positions match TRBD2. Germline V CDR1 and CDR2: MGHRA, YSYEKL. The CDR3 extends over 15 amino acids. J lost 5 bases, V lost 0 bases, and 5 bases had no gene match. This chain's CDR3 is CASSQDGTSRHEQYF. The CDR3 nucleotides read TGCGCCAGCAGCCAAGACGGGACTAGCCGCCACGAGCAGTACTTC.

CDR3 residues: CASSWPGANVLTF. In DNA form, the CDR3 reads TGTGCCAGCAGCTGGCCCGGGGCCAACGTCCTGACTTTC. The chain recombines TRBV27 with TRBJ2-6; D not resolved. Germline CDR1 is MNHEY and CDR2 is SMNVEV (reference sequence). The CDR3 length is 13 residues. The ends were cut back, 6 bases at V and 4 bases at J, with 7 bases in the middle.